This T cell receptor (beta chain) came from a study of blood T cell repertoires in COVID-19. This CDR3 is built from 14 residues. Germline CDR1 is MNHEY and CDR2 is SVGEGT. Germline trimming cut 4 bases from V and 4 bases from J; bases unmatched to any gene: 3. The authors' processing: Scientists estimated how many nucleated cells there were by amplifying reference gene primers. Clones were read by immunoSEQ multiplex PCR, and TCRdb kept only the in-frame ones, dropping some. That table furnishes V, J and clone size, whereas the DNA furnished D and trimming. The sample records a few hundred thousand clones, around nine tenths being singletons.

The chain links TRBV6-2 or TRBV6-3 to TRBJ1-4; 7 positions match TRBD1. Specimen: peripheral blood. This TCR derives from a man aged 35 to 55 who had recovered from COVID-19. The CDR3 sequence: CASSSGTVNEKLFF. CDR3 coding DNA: TGTGCCAGCAGTTCCGGGACAGTTAATGAAAAACTGTTTTTT.